What follows describes a single T cell receptor (beta chain). The antigen it binds to is not known. No base quality values were provided; no much bigger clone lies one nucleotide off. TCRbeta CDR3 regions were amplified from genomic DNA by means of the immunoSEQ Assay, a bias-controlled multiplex PCR. The published analysis was carried out like this. Within the assay, amplification of reference gene primers was used to estimate how many nucleated cells each sample contained. Sequence reads were collapsed and filtered to measure the absolute abundance of every unique TCRbeta CDR3 rearrangement. Productive Simpson clonality was computed per sample as the square root of Simpson's diversity index over productive rearrangements. Not all clones reach the TCRdb copy of this immuneACCESS table, which keeps in-frame sequences only. Checked studies attribute under half of the gap to unresolved V genes and leave the rest unexplained. The V and J calls and clone size were taken over from that table, and D and trimming were inferred from the DNA. For this sample the table gives about 150,000 clones, of which 70% to 90% were detected only once. The ten biggest clones cover 2.4% of the sample.

The sample comes from a study of blood T cell repertoires in COVID-19 (dated by TCRdb to about 2020). For the wider study: Collaborator samples came from the United States, Italy and Spain and covered acute and convalescent phases of COVID-19. The material from the prospective study consisted of cDNA or gDNA derived from T cells, B-cell-depleted T cells, or PBMCs. Where HLA class I and class II types were available, the types were taken from metadata supplied by the sample provider, not from assay-based typing. The repertoires were released in a freely available public database intended as a resource for research on the immune response to SARS-CoV-2. The sample metadata nearly always contained a de-identified subject ID, COVID-19 status, age in years and sex. The samples were drawn from the first 160 participants of the ongoing ImmuneRACE study and from over 950 subjects provided by 6 global collaborators. The dataset comprised deeply sampled blood TCRbeta repertoires from subjects exposed to, actively infected with, or recovered from COVID-19.

The collaborating institutions used their own protocols to collect whole blood in K2EDTA tubes. For TCRbeta analysis, collaborator samples were shipped as frozen whole blood, as isolated PBMCs, or as DNA extracted from either sample type. Summary of the overall study and its limitations: The quantity of clinical and demographic metadata differed by source and by participant and was supplied without curation.

The CDR3 contains 14 residues, cysteine and phenylalanine counted. Just the 42-base CDR3 DNA is kept, in frame starting at base 1. Cut back by 7 bases and 4 bases, the V and J ends lie 17 bases apart. The germline V gene yields SGHDT for CDR1 and YYEEEE for CDR2. This clonotype was obtained from an older woman with acute or convalescent COVID-19. The material sequenced was peripheral blood. Recombination connected TRBV5-6 to TRBJ1-1; the best D guess is TRBD1, with 5 bases matching. The CDR3 region has the sequence CASRAVGGRTEAFF. The nucleotides read TGTGCCAGCCGAGCGGTGGGGGGACGCACTGAAGCTTTCTTT.